What follows are 6 T cell receptor beta chains derived from one specimen sequenced in a study of T cell responses to AZD1222 COVID-19 vaccine. TCRdb keeps only in-frame clones here, not all; method: immunoSEQ multiplex PCR. Here the sample spans some 250,000 clones, around 93% being singletons. Sequenced material: peripheral blood, taken 28 days after the second AZD1222 dose. All receptors come from an adult who received the AZD1222 COVID-19 vaccine.

This clone is a singleton in its sample. The chain links TRBV9 to TRBJ1-3; weak D call: TRBD1 (6 bases). V dropped 3 bases and J dropped 0 bases, with 16 bases sitting between them. The CDR3 is 17 amino acids. Germline V lookup: CDR1 SGDLS, CDR2 YYNGEE. The CDR3 DNA reads TGTGCCAGCAGCGCCCTCCGGGCCAGGGGCTCTGGAAACACCATATATTTT. Translated: CASSALRARGSGNTIYF.

This clone was recorded once. The genes are TRBV9 and TRBJ2-5, with TRBD1 matching 7 bases. CDR3 length: 16 amino acids. Germline-derived CDR1 and CDR2 are SGDLS and YYNGEE. Unmatched junction bases numbered 11, after V lost 4 bases and J lost 2 bases. CDR3 region: CASSPRQGRLQETQYF. CDR3 nucleotide sequence: TGTGCCAGCAGCCCCAGACAGGGCCGGCTACAAGAGACCCAGTACTTC.

The rearrangement uses TRBV18 and TRBJ1-1, with 9 nucleotides matching TRBD1. V gave up 6 bases and J gave up 4 bases; unmatched junction bases: 6. Per germline, CDR1 KGHSH and CDR2 LQKENI. CDR3 length: 14 residues. CDR3 sequence reads: CASSRDRASTEAFF. CDR3 nucleotides: TGTGCCAGCTCGCGGGACAGGGCCAGCACTGAAGCTTTCTTT. The full variable domain, its missing parts supplied by reference TRBV18 and TRBJ1-1, is NAGVMQNPRHLVRRRGQEARLRCSPMKGHSHVYWYRQLPEEGLKFMVYLQKENIIDESGMPKERFSAEFPKEGPSILRIQQVVRGDSAAYFCASSRDRASTEAFFGQGTRLTVV.

Only a few counts were recorded for this clone. The rearrangement links TRBV29-1 to TRBJ2-7; unclear D gene. The CDR3 spans 12 residues. With 2 bases removed from V and 3 bases from J, the gap between germline ends came to 8 bases. Germline V gene data show CDR1 as SQVTM and CDR2 as ANQGSEA. CDR3 nucleotide sequence: TGCAGCGTTGAAACCGCGGACTACGAGCAGTACTTC. Encoded protein: CSVETADYEQYF.

In DNA, the CDR3 is TGTGCCAGCAGCGTAGATCCCAACTACGAGCAGTACTTC. Its protein is CASSVDPNYEQYF. The chain recombines TRBV9 with TRBJ2-7, with D unclear. Germline V gene data show CDR1 as SGDLS and CDR2 as YYNGEE. This CDR3 comprises 13 residues. Trimming took off 0 bases at V and 3 bases at J, with 7 bases between the two ends.

This clone was observed a single time. The chain uses TRBV16 and TRBJ1-2; possibly TRBD1 for D (5 bases). The CDR3 consists of 14 residues. CDR1 is KGHSY, CDR2 FQNENV, per germline. V lost 5 bases, J lost 8 bases, and 18 bases lay in between. The CDR3: CASSSIRGLVGYTF. The CDR3 bases are TGTGCCAGCAGCTCAATCCGGGGCTTAGTGGGCTACACCTTC.